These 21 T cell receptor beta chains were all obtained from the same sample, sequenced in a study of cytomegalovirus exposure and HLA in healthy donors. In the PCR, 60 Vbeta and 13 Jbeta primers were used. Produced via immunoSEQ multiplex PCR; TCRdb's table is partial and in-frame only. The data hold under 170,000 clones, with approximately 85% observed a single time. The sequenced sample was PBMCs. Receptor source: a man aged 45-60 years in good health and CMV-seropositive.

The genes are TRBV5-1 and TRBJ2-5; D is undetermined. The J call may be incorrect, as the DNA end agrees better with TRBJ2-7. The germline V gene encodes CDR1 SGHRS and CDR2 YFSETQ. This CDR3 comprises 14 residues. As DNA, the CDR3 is TGCGCCAGCAGCTCCTCGACACCCTTCTACGAGCAGTACTTC. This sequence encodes CASSSSTPFYEQYF.

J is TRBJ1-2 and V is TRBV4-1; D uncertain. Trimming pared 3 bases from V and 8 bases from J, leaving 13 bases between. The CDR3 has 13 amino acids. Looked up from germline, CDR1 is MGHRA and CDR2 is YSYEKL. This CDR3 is CASSQELMSGYTF. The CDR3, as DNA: TGCGCCAGCAGCCAGGAGTTGATGAGCGGCTACACCTTC.

The CDR3 loop reads CASPCWNRRNTEAFF. The CDR3 DNA follows: TGTGCCAGCCCTTGTTGGAACAGGAGGAACACTGAAGCTTTCTTT. This rearrangement joins TRBV21-1 to TRBJ1-1; the table's D call, TRBD1, has no DNA check behind it. TRBV21-1 is described as a pseudogene. The CDR3 has 15 residues.

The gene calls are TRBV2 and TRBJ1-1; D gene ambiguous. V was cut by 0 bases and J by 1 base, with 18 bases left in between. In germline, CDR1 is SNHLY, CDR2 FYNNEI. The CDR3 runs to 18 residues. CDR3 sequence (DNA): TGTGCCAGCAGTGAAGCGTTTCGTGCGGAGTTTGGGAACACTGAAGCTTTCTTT. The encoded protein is CASSEAFRAEFGNTEAFF.

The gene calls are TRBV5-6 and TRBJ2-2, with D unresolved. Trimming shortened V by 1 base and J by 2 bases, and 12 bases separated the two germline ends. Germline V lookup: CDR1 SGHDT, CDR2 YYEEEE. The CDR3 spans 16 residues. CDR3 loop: CASSLLVADNTGELFF. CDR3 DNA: TGTGCCAGCAGCTTGTTAGTAGCCGATAACACCGGGGAGCTGTTTTTT.

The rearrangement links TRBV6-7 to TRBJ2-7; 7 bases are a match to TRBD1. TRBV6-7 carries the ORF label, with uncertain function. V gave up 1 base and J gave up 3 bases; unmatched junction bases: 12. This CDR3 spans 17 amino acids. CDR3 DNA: TGTGCCAGCAGTTACTTCCCTTTCGGGACAGAAGTCTACGAGCAGTACTTC. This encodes CASSYFPFGTEVYEQYF.

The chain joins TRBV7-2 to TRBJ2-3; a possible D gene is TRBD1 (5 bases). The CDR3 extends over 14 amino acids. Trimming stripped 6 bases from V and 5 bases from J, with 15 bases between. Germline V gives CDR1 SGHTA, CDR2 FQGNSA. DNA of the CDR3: TGTGCCAGCAGTATAAGGGGTCGAGGAGATACGCAGTATTTT. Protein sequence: CASSIRGRGDTQYF.

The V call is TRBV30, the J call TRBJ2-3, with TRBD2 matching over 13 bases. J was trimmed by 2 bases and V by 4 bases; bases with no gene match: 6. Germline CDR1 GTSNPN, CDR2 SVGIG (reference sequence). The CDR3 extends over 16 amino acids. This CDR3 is CAWTGGLAGTTDTQYF. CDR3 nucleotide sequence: TGTGCCTGGACAGGGGGACTAGCGGGGACCACAGATACGCAGTATTTT. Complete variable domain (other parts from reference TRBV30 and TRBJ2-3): SQTIHQWPATLVQPVGSPLSLECTVEGTSNPNLYWYRQAAGRGLQLLFYSVGIGQISSEVPQNLSASRPQDRQFILSSKKLLLSDSGFYLCAWTGGLAGTTDTQYFGPGTRLTVL.

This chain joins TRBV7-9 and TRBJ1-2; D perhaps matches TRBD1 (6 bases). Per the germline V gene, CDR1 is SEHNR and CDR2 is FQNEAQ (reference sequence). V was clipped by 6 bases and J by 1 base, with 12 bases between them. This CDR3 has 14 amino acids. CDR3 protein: CASRDSRYNYGYTF. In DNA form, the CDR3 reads TGTGCCAGCAGGGACAGCCGCTATAACTATGGCTACACCTTC.

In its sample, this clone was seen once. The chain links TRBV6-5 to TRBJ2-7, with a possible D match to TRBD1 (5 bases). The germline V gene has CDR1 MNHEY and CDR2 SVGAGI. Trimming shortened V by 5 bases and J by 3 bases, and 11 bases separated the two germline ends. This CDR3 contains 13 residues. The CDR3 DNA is TGTGCCAGCAGTCGACAGTGGAACTACGAGCAGTACTTC. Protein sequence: CASSRQWNYEQYF.

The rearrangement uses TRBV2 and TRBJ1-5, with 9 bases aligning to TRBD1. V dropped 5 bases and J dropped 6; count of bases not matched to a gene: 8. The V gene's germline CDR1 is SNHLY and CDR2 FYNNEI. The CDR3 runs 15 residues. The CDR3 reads CASSFGQGSTQPQHF. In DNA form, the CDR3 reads TGTGCCAGCAGTTTCGGACAGGGGAGTACTCAGCCCCAGCATTTT.

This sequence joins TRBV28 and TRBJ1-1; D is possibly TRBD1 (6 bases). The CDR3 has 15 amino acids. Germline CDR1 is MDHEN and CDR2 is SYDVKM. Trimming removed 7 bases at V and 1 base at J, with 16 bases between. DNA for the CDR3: TGTGCCAGCAAGAAGGGGGGGGATCAGAACACTGAAGCTTTCTTT. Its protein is CASKKGGDQNTEAFF.

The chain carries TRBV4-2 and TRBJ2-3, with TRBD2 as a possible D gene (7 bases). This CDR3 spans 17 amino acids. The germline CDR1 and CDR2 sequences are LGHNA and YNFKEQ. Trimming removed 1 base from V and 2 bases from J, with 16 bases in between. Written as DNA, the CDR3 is TGTGCCAGCAGCCAAGCGACGGGGAGGGGGTCCACAGATACGCAGTATTTT. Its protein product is CASSQATGRGSTDTQYF.

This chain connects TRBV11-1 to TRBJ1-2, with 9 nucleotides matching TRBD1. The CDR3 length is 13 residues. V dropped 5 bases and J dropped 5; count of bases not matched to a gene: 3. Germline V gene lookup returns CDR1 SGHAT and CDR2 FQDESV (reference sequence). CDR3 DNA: TGTGCCAGCAGCCACGGGACAGGGTATGGCTACACCTTC. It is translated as CASSHGTGYGYTF.

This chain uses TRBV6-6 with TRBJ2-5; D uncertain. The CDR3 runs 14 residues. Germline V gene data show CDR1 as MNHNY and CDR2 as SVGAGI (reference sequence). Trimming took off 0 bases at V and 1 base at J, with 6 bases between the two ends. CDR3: CASSYSASQETQYF. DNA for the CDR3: TGTGCCAGCAGTTACTCGGCCAGCCAAGAGACCCAGTACTTC.

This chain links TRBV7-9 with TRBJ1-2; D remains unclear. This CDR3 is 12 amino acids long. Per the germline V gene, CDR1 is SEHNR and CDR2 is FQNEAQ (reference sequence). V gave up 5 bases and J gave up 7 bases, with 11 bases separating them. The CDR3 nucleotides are TGTGCCAGCAGCATGGTAGTCGGTGGCTACACCTTC. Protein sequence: CASSMVVGGYTF.

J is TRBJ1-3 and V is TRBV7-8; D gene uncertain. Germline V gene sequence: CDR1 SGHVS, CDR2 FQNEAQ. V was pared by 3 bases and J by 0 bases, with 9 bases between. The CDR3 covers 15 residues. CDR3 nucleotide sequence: TGTGCCAGCAGCTTTATGGCGGTCTCTGGAAACACCATATATTTT. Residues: CASSFMAVSGNTIYF.

In DNA, the CDR3 is TGCGCCAGCAGCGTGACAGGGAACACTGAAGCTTTCTTT. Translating gives CASSVTGNTEAFF. The genes are TRBV5-1 and TRBJ1-1; the D gene is possibly TRBD1 (6 bases). Deletions cut 4 bases from V and 1 base from J, with 8 bases between. The CDR3 length is 13 residues. Germline assignment: CDR1 SGHRS and CDR2 YFSETQ.

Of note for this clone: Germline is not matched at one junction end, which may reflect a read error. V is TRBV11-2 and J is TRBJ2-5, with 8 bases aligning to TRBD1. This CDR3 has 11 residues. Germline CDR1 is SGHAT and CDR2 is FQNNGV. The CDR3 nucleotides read TGTGCCAGCAGCTTCGGACAGGGACAGGACTTC. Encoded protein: CASSFGQGQDF.

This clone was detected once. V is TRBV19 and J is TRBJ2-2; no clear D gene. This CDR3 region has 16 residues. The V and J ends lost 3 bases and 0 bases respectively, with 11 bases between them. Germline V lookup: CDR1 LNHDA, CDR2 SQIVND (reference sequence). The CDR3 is CASSINPNSNTGELFF. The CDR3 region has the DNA TGTGCCAGTAGTATTAACCCGAACTCGAACACCGGGGAGCTGTTTTTT.

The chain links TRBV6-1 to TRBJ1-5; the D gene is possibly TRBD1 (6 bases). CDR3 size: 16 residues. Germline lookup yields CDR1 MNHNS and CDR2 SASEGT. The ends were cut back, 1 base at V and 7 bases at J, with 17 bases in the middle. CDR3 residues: CASSEGTARSGQPQHF. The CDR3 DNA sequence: TGTGCCAGCAGTGAAGGGACAGCCCGCTCGGGGCAGCCCCAGCATTTT.